This T cell receptor beta chain was identified during a study of patients with pleural tuberculosis (dated by TCRdb to about 2014). The germline V gene gives CDR1 as ENHRY and CDR2 as SYGVKD. The CDR3 sequence holds 14 residues, the cysteine and phenylalanine included. Only the CDR3 part of the read is kept: 42 bases, read in frame from the first base. Points on this clonotype: What this receptor recognizes is not known. A read error may be the cause here, since a much bigger clone is one base away.

The data were produced on an Illumina Genome Analyzer IIx. TCRdb reworked the public reads: Q25 trimming with fastp, MiXCR clone assembly, productive beta chains retained. Rows merge per CDR3 protein into single entries with the most common DNA and genes. The sample records approximately 53,000 distinct CDR3 sequences, about 7.3% of which are singletons. Clones ranked in the top ten supply roughly 15% of the sample. The V and J genes are TRBV10-3 and TRBJ1-3, and TRBD1 may be the D gene, going by 6 matching bases. The TCR sequence derives from a human donor with pleural tuberculosis. CDR3 loop: CVIRKQGSGNTIYF. The nucleotides read TGTGTCATCAGGAAACAGGGCTCTGGAAACACCATATATTTT.